The 16 T cell receptor beta chains below were found in one sample sequenced in a study of T cells in Graves' hyperthyroidism and ophthalmopathy. TCR beta CDR3 regions were amplified from RNA transcripts. TCR CDR3 underwent first-round RT-PCR with the HTBI primer set. Each CDR3 protein is one row after TCRdb ran MiXCR on the multiplex PCR reads. The data show approximately 700,000 distinct CDR3 sequences, 15% to 20% seen once. Specimen: blood. The receptors here all came from a man in his late teens or twenties with Graves' hyperthyroidism.

This chain uses TRBV7-9 with TRBJ2-3; 9 nucleotides align to TRBD2. Germline lookup yields CDR1 SEHNR and CDR2 FQNEAQ (reference sequence). The length of the CDR3 is 15 residues. Losses at the gene ends were 2 bases for V and 6 bases for J; bases not matched to a gene: 6. The CDR3 bases are TGTGCCAGCAGCTTAACCAATAGCGGGAGTGATACGCAGTATTTT. Amino acid sequence: CASSLTNSGSDTQYF.

The table lists this clonotype with a few counts. V gene TRBV7-2 combines with J gene TRBJ2-5; D is tentatively TRBD1 or TRBD2 (5 bases each). This CDR3 contains 14 residues. Trimming pared 3 bases from V and 7 bases from J, leaving 15 bases between. The V gene's germline CDR1 is SGHTA and CDR2 FQGNSA. The CDR3 nucleotides read TGTGCCAGCAGCTTTCCCAGGGACGTTGTGACCCAGTACTTC. Its protein is CASSFPRDVVTQYF.

At least ten counts were recorded for this clonotype. The chain is built from TRBV20-1 and TRBJ2-1; tentatively, D is TRBD2 (6 bases). Between the trimmed V and J ends, which lost 8 bases and 7 bases, there was a span of 24 bases. The CDR3 consists of 15 residues. Germline values: CDR1 DFQATT, CDR2 SNEGSKA (reference sequence). The CDR3 here is CSQVQSSGLVNEQFF. DNA of the CDR3: TGCAGTCAAGTTCAGTCGAGCGGGTTGGTTAATGAGCAGTTCTTC.

This clonotype is a singleton in its sample. The rearrangement joins TRBV20-1 to TRBJ1-5; 7 nucleotides match TRBD1. The CDR3 covers 13 residues. The germline V gene has CDR1 DFQATT and CDR2 SNEGSKA (reference sequence). V shed 7 bases and J 6 bases; nucleotides not matched to a gene: 9. The CDR3 DNA is TGCAGTGTAAGGGGGCAGGGACCTCAGCCCCAGCATTTT. Translation gives CSVRGQGPQPQHF.

This clonotype showed up many times. J is TRBJ2-3 and V is TRBV12-3 or TRBV12-4, with TRBD2 identical over 7 bases. The CDR3 sequence is 16 residues long. The J segment lost 2 bases and the V segment lost 3 bases, leaving 8 bases of the junction unmatched. CDR3 sequence: CASSLSGSGYTDTQYF. CDR3 nucleotide sequence: TGTGCCAGCAGTTTGTCGGGTAGCGGGTACACAGATACGCAGTATTTT.

This clonotype was counted only a few times. The chain employs TRBV20-1 and TRBJ2-1; D gene uncertain. The CDR3 has 13 amino acids. V was trimmed by 0 bases and J by 4 bases, leaving 7 bases between them. Per germline, CDR1 DFQATT and CDR2 SNEGSKA (reference sequence). In nucleotides, the CDR3 is TGCAGTGCTAGAGATTCGGATTACAATGAGCAGTTCTTC. It specifies CSARDSDYNEQFF.

This clonotype was counted many times. CDR3: CASSRTGFNEKLFF. The CDR3 nucleotides are TGTGCCAGCAGCCGTACAGGTTTTAATGAAAAACTGTTTTTT. V and J are TRBV11-2 and TRBJ1-4; D is possibly TRBD1 (5 bases). CDR1 is SGHAT and CDR2 is FQNNGV in the germline V gene. The CDR3 has 14 residues. Trimming took 5 bases from V and 4 from J, leaving 11 bases between them.

This clonotype was seen a handful of times. The gene calls are TRBV28 and TRBJ2-7; 9 nucleotides line up with TRBD2. There are 16 residues in the CDR3. V lost 5 bases, J lost 7 bases, and 15 bases stayed unmatched. The germline gives CDR1 MDHEN, CDR2 SYDVKM. The CDR3 is CASSRLAETGRNEQYF. Here the CDR3 DNA reads TGTGCCAGCAGTAGACTAGCGGAGACTGGGAGGAATGAGCAGTACTTC. The full variable domain, completed using reference TRBV28 and TRBJ2-7, is DVKVTQSSRYLVKRTGEKVFLECVQDMDHENMFWYRQDPGLGLRLIYFSYDVKMKEKGDIPEGYSVSREKKERFSLILESASTNQTSMYLCASSRLAETGRNEQYFGPGTRLTVT.

This clonotype was observed at least ten times. The chain recombines TRBV12-3 or TRBV12-4 with TRBJ2-5; a possible D gene is TRBD1 (5 bases). Trimming stripped 3 bases from V and 5 bases from J, with 13 bases between. This CDR3 has 14 amino acids. The CDR3 is CASSLDPGAETQYF. CDR3 sequence (DNA): TGTGCCAGCAGTTTGGACCCTGGGGCGGAGACCCAGTACTTC.

Ten or more counts support this clonotype. The V and J genes are TRBV15 and TRBJ1-1, with D possibly matching TRBD1 (5 bases). The V and J ends lost 0 bases and 4 bases respectively, with 9 bases between them. The CDR3 sequence is 14 residues long. CDR1 LNHNV and CDR2 YYDKDF come from the germline V gene (reference sequence). The CDR3 DNA sequence: TGTGCCACCAGCAGAGAGAGACAGTCCACTGAAGCTTTCTTT. Encoded protein: CATSRERQSTEAFF. Using reference TRBV15 and TRBJ1-1 for the parts outside the CDR3, the full variable domain is DAMVIQNPRYQVTQFGKPVTLSCSQTLNHNVMYWYQQKSSQAPKLLFHYYDKDFNNEADTPDNFQSRRPNTSFCFLDIRSPGLGDTAMYLCATSRERQSTEAFFGQGTRLTVV.

The genes are TRBV25-1 and TRBJ1-2; 7 nucleotides agree with TRBD1. Germline CDR1 and CDR2: MGHDK and SYGVNS. The CDR3 is made up of 13 amino acids. V was pared by 7 bases and J by 4 bases, with 6 bases of the junction left unmatched. CDR3 DNA: TGTGCCAGCACCCGGGGACAGACCTATGGCTACACCTTC. This sequence encodes CASTRGQTYGYTF.

The chain uses TRBV28 and TRBJ2-1; 14 nucleotides agree with TRBD2. The CDR3 extends over 16 amino acids. Germline assignment: CDR1 MDHEN and CDR2 SYDVKM. V gave up 5 bases and J gave up 8 bases; unmatched junction bases: 8. For the CDR3, the DNA is TGTGCCAGCAGTCCTCGGACTAGCGGGAGGTTATATGAGCAGTTCTTC. This translates into CASSPRTSGRLYEQFF.

This clonotype was recorded at least ten times. J is TRBJ1-1 and V is TRBV29-1; no clear D. The V gene lost 5 bases and the J gene lost 0 bases, with 10 bases spanning the gap. Germline-derived CDR1 and CDR2 are SQVTM and ANQGSEA. The CDR3 runs to 13 residues. The CDR3 sequence: CSVRSAMNTEAFF. In DNA form, the CDR3 reads TGCAGCGTTAGGTCAGCCATGAACACTGAAGCTTTCTTT.

A few counts support this clonotype. The chain uses TRBV19 and TRBJ2-3; 8 bases line up with TRBD1. There are 15 residues in the CDR3. Looked up from germline, CDR1 is LNHDA and CDR2 is SQIVND (reference sequence). The V segment lost 6 bases and the J segment 2 bases; nucleotides outside the gene matches: 7. The CDR3 coding sequence is TGTGCCAGTAGCCCATACAGGGGGGCCACAGATACGCAGTATTTT. The encoded protein is CASSPYRGATDTQYF. The entire variable domain, with the rest obtained from reference TRBV19 and TRBJ2-3, is as follows: DGGITQSPKYLFRKEGQNVTLSCEQNLNHDAMYWYRQDPGQGLRLIYYSQIVNDFQKGDIAEGYSVSREKKESFPLTVTSAQKNPTAFYLCASSPYRGATDTQYFGPGTRLTVL.

This clonotype was seen a few times. The genes are TRBV19 and TRBJ2-3; 8 nucleotides align to TRBD2. From germline, CDR1 is LNHDA and CDR2 SQIVND (reference sequence). The CDR3 length is 17 residues. The V gene end was trimmed by 3 bases and the J gene end by 0 bases; junction bases not matched to a gene: 8. The CDR3 DNA sequence: TGTGCCAGTAGTATTTGGTGGGCTAGCGGGAGCACAGATACGCAGTATTTT. Translated: CASSIWWASGSTDTQYF.

The table lists this clonotype with many counts. This chain connects TRBV5-5 to TRBJ2-7; 10 nucleotides match TRBD2. Germline V gene lookup returns CDR1 SGHKS and CDR2 YYEKEE (reference sequence). This CDR3 has 15 residues. Unmatched junction bases numbered 3, after V lost 3 bases and J lost 0 bases. CDR3 loop: CASSYSGRSSYEQYF. For the CDR3, the DNA is TGTGCCAGCAGCTATAGCGGGAGGAGCTCCTACGAGCAGTACTTC. Using reference TRBV5-5 and TRBJ2-7 for the parts outside the CDR3, the full variable domain is DAGVTQSPTHLIKTRGQQVTLRCSPISGHKSVSWYQQVLGQGPQFIFQYYEKEERGRGNFPDRFSARQFPNYSSELNVNALLLGDSALYLCASSYSGRSSYEQYFGPGTRLTVT.